This T cell receptor beta chain was captured in a study of human T cells and chemical hapten exposure. As regards this clonotype: The antigen is undetermined.

The library tagged each cDNA molecule with unique molecular identifiers. TCRdb fed the RACE reads into MiXCR, producing one record per CDR3 protein. The sample has tens of thousands of distinct CDR3 sequences; approximately 8% are singletons. Time point described: patch test 1, 2 weeks after DPC sensitization. Specified treatment: therapeutic diphenylcyclopropenone sensitization with weekly scalp DPC. At patch-test visits, sampling came before the patch test. Findings and caveats of the study: DPC sensitization did not alter TCRs above 1 in 1000 frequency.

This sequence was found in a woman aged 30 to 39 with alopecia areata. Some clones in this sample may be carry-over from other donors' samples. The material was whole blood, obtained in connection with sensitization to the hapten diphenylcyclopropenone (DPC).

CDR3 region: CASSFKSGDSTDTQYF. As DNA, the CDR3 is TGTGCCAGCAGTTTCAAAAGCGGGGATTCGACAGATACGCAGTATTTT. The gene calls are TRBV12-3 or TRBV12-4 and TRBJ2-3, with TRBD2 matching over 7 bases. Losses at the gene ends were 3 bases for V and 3 bases for J; bases not matched to a gene: 9. The CDR3 has 16 residues.